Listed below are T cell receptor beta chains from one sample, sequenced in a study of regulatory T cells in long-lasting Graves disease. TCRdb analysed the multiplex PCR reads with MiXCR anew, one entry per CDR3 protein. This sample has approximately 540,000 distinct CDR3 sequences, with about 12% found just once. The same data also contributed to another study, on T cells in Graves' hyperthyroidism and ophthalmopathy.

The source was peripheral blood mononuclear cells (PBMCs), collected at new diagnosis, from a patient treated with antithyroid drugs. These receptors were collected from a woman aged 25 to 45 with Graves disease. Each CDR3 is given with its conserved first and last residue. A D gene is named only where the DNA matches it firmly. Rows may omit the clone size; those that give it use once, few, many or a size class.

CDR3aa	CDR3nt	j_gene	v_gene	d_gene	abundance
CASTRQGLTYEQYF	TGTGCCAGCACGAGACAGGGGTTAACCTACGAGCAGTACTTC	TRBJ2-7	TRBV28	TRBD1	many
CASSLVAESSYNEQFF	TGTGCCAGCAGCTTAGTAGCGGAGAGCTCCTACAATGAGCAGTTCTTC	TRBJ2-1	TRBV7-9	.	.
CASSSGRALVLTDTQYF	TGTGCCAGCAGTTCCGGGAGGGCCTTAGTTCTCACAGATACGCAGTATTTT	TRBJ2-3	TRBV6-2/TRBV6-3	TRBD2	many
CSVRDSLTYEQYF	TGCAGCGTTCGGGACAGCCTTACCTACGAGCAGTACTTC	TRBJ2-7	TRBV29-1	TRBD1	many
CASSLRGQISNQPQHF	TGTGCCAGCAGCTTACGTGGACAGATTAGCAATCAGCCCCAGCATTTT	TRBJ1-5	TRBV7-2	.	.
CASSRGVATAKNIQYF	TGTGCCAGCAGCCGAGGGGTAGCCACAGCCAAAAACATTCAGTACTTC	TRBJ2-4	TRBV7-9	.	many
CASSLSGGEQYF	TGTGCCAGCAGCTTATCCGGGGGGGAGCAGTACTTC	TRBJ2-7	TRBV7-8	TRBD2	.
CASSSLGPRNEKLFF	TGTGCCAGCTCTTCCCTGGGGCCGAGGAATGAAAAACTGTTTTTT	TRBJ1-4	TRBV18	.	many
CASSPGLDILNEQFF	TGTGCCAGCAGCCCGGGACTAGACATTCTCAATGAGCAGTTCTTC	TRBJ2-1	TRBV5-6	TRBD2	few
CASRGRGGVTYGYTF	TGTGCCAGTAGAGGAAGAGGGGGCGTAACCTATGGCTACACCTTC	TRBJ1-2	TRBV19	TRBD1	many
CSARGGRSLWQYF	TGCAGTGCTAGAGGCGGACGGTCCCTCTGGCAGTACTTC	TRBJ2-7	TRBV20-1	.	.
CASSLAPGGPDTQYF	TGTGCCAGCAGCTTAGCCCCCGGGGGCCCAGATACGCAGTATTTT	TRBJ2-3	TRBV7-9	.	few
CASSLQLAGSYEQYF	TGTGCCAGCAGCTTACAACTAGCGGGCTCCTACGAGCAGTACTTC	TRBJ2-7	TRBV7-2	TRBD2	many
CASSLRARSSYNEQFF	TGTGCCAGCAGCTTACGAGCGAGGAGCTCCTACAATGAGCAGTTCTTC	TRBJ2-1	TRBV13	.	many
CASSLGWGTYNEQFF	TGCGCCAGCAGCTTGGGTTGGGGGACCTACAATGAGCAGTTCTTC	TRBJ2-1	TRBV5-1	.	many
CASNNRVTVSSGANVLTF	TGTGCCAGCAATAACAGGGTTACGGTTTCGTCTGGGGCCAACGTCCTGACTTTC	TRBJ2-6	TRBV12-3/TRBV12-4	.	few
CASSVDLGAASGRETQYF	TGTGCCAGCAGCGTAGATCTGGGGGCGGCTAGCGGGAGAGAGACCCAGTACTTC	TRBJ2-5	TRBV9	TRBD2	.
CASSQALANTIYF	TGTGCCAGCAGCCAGGCTCTGGCAAACACCATATATTTT	TRBJ1-3	TRBV3-1	.	few
CASSLDTGTYTEAFF	TGTGCCAGCAGCTTAGACACCGGGACCTACACTGAAGCTTTCTTT	TRBJ1-1	TRBV11-2	.	many
CASSSAARTTTGELFF	TGCGCCAGCAGCTCCGCAGCCCGCACCACCACCGGGGAGCTGTTTTTT	TRBJ2-2	TRBV5-1	.	few
CASSGTGSQPQHF	TGTGCCAGCAGTGGTACAGGGAGTCAGCCCCAGCATTTT	TRBJ1-5	TRBV28	.	few
CAWSPGGTNQPQHF	TGTGCCTGGAGCCCCGGGGGGACCAATCAGCCCCAGCATTTT	TRBJ1-5	TRBV30	.	many
CAWSLGGEGSYEQYF	TGTGCCTGGAGTCTGGGGGGGGAGGGCTCCTACGAGCAGTACTTC	TRBJ2-7	TRBV30	TRBD2	many
CSASRSMNTEAFF	TGCAGTGCTTCCCGGAGCATGAACACTGAAGCTTTCTTT	TRBJ1-1	TRBV20-1	.	many
CASSPTVEGENTEAFF	TGTGCCAGCAGTCCCACCGTTGAAGGGGAAAACACTGAAGCTTTCTTT	TRBJ1-1	TRBV27	.	few
CAWSRPRISYEQYF	TGTGCCTGGAGTCGACCGAGGATCTCCTACGAGCAGTACTTC	TRBJ2-7	TRBV30	.	few
CASSHRYNEQFF	TGTGCCAGCAGTCACAGGTACAATGAGCAGTTCTTC	TRBJ2-1	TRBV28	.	many
CASSSTSGSISYNEQFF	TGTGCCAGCAGCTCGACTAGCGGGAGTATCTCCTACAATGAGCAGTTCTTC	TRBJ2-1	TRBV7-2	TRBD2	few
CSARFGTENQPQHF	TGCAGTGCTAGATTCGGGACAGAGAATCAGCCCCAGCATTTT	TRBJ1-5	TRBV20-1	TRBD1	few
CASSTTGTGGEQYF	TGTGCCAGCTCAACCACCGGGACAGGGGGCGAGCAGTACTTC	TRBJ2-7	TRBV18	TRBD1	.
CSANPEDNSYEQYF	TGCAGTGCAAATCCGGAGGACAACTCCTACGAGCAGTACTTC	TRBJ2-7	TRBV20-1	.	.
CASSEEGRRTEAFF	TGCGCCAGCAGTGAAGAGGGTAGAAGAACTGAAGCTTTCTTT	TRBJ1-1	TRBV10-2	.	many
CASSLAPGNTIYF	TGTGCCAGCAGCTTGGCCCCTGGAAACACCATATATTTT	TRBJ1-3	TRBV5-5	.	many
CASSDRLSGNTIYF	TGTGCCAGCAGTGATAGGCTTTCTGGAAACACCATATATTTT	TRBJ1-3	TRBV25-1	.	.
CASSATTGTWNTEAFF	TGTGCCAGTAGCGCCACCACAGGGACATGGAACACTGAAGCTTTCTTT	TRBJ1-1	TRBV19	.	few
CASSGTASAREQYF	TGTGCCAGCAGCGGGACTGCCTCCGCCCGGGAGCAGTACTTC	TRBJ2-7	TRBV11-2	.	many
CASSPRDSDNYGYTF	TGTGCCAGTAGTCCTCGGGACAGCGATAACTATGGCTACACCTTC	TRBJ1-2	TRBV19	TRBD1	.
CASSLESYNYGYTF	TGTGCCAGCAGCTTAGAAAGTTACAACTATGGCTACACCTTC	TRBJ1-2	TRBV7-9	.	many
CASSMYRGRSTEAFF	TGTGCCAGTAGTATGTATAGGGGGCGAAGCACTGAAGCTTTCTTT	TRBJ1-1	TRBV19	TRBD1	.
CASSLGLGNQPQHF	TGTGCCAGCAGCTTAGGTCTCGGCAATCAGCCCCAGCATTTT	TRBJ1-5	TRBV2	.	many
CASSTGPWYEQYF	TGTGCCAGCAGCACCGGGCCGTGGTACGAGCAGTACTTC	TRBJ2-7	TRBV11-2	.	many
CSVDGIRSGTNIYEQYF	TGCAGCGTTGATGGAATTAGGAGCGGGACGAATATTTACGAGCAGTACTTC	TRBJ2-7	TRBV29-1	TRBD2	.
CATSVGTGDSYNEQFF	TGTGCCACCAGCGTAGGGACAGGGGACTCCTACAATGAGCAGTTCTTC	TRBJ2-1	TRBV15	TRBD1	many
CAISKGYNEQFF	TGTGCTATCAGTAAGGGGTACAATGAGCAGTTCTTC	TRBJ2-1	TRBV10-3	.	many
CASNNNGLAGKEQFF	TGTGCCAGCAACAATAACGGTCTAGCGGGGAAAGAGCAGTTCTTC	TRBJ2-1	TRBV9	TRBD2	many
CAISETGMGQISTDTQYF	TGTGCCATCAGTGAGACCGGGATGGGACAGATAAGCACAGATACGCAGTATTTT	TRBJ2-3	TRBV10-3	TRBD1	many
CSARVRTYEQYF	TGCAGTGCTAGGGTTCGAACCTACGAGCAGTACTTC	TRBJ2-7	TRBV20-1	.	many
CSAGGGGLLLGYGYTF	TGCAGTGCTGGAGGTGGAGGGCTTTTGTTAGGCTATGGCTACACCTTC	TRBJ1-2	TRBV20-1	.	few
CASSVAPAGGGTDTQYF	TGTGCCAGCAGCGTAGCGCCAGCGGGAGGTGGGACAGATACGCAGTATTTT	TRBJ2-3	TRBV9	TRBD2	few
CASSQRAPDTGELFF	TGTGCCAGCAGCCAGAGAGCACCTGACACCGGGGAGCTGTTTTTT	TRBJ2-2	TRBV11-2	.	.